The 16 T cell receptor beta chains below were found in one sample sequenced in a study of graft-versus-host responses after intestinal transplantation. The protocol was immunoSEQ multiplex PCR, while the TCRdb copy is restricted to in-frame clones and leaves out a portion. This sample has 15,000 to 20,000 clones; 86% occur once, and the top ten carry 51%. This specimen was bone marrow, taken just under 130 days after transplant. Every receptor here comes from a human patient who received an intestinal transplant, so some T cells may come from the graft donor.

V is TRBV6-4 and J is TRBJ2-3; either TRBD1 or TRBD2 may fit D (5 bases each). Germline V gene sequence: CDR1 MRHNA, CDR2 SNTAGT. This CDR3 is 14 amino acids long. Deletions cut 9 bases from V and 0 bases from J, with 13 bases between. The CDR3 region has the DNA TGTGCCAGTAGCCGGGACGGGAGCACAGATACGCAGTATTTT. Its protein is CASSRDGSTDTQYF.

This clone was seen a few times. The chain recombines TRBV5-1 with TRBJ2-3; TRBD1 agrees at 10 bases. CDR1 is SGHRS, CDR2 YFSETQ, per germline. The V and J ends lost 2 bases and 5 bases, in that order; junction bases with no gene match: 2. This CDR3 spans 14 amino acids. CDR3 protein: CASSFRDRGDTQYF. The CDR3 DNA reads TGCGCCAGCAGCTTTCGGGACAGGGGAGATACGCAGTATTTT.

This chain uses TRBV19 with TRBJ1-1; D unresolved. The CDR3 loop spans 15 amino acids. The germline V gene has CDR1 LNHDA and CDR2 SQIVND (reference sequence). V lost 2 bases and J 4 bases, leaving 14 bases between the germline ends. The CDR3, as DNA: TGTGCCAGTAGTATATCGTGGGTTTACGGCACTGAAGCTTTCTTT. Translated: CASSISWVYGTEAFF. Looking up the rest from reference TRBV19 and TRBJ1-1 gives the full variable domain: DGGITQSPKYLFRKEGQNVTLSCEQNLNHDAMYWYRQDPGQGLRLIYYSQIVNDFQKGDIAEGYSVSREKKESFPLTVTSAQKNPTAFYLCASSISWVYGTEAFFGQGTRLTVV.

The count of this clone is one. The chain has TRBV5-1 and TRBJ2-7; D is unresolved. Between the trimmed V and J ends, which lost 3 bases and 3 bases, there was a span of 13 bases. Germline V gene sequence: CDR1 SGHRS, CDR2 YFSETQ. This CDR3 comprises 14 residues. Written as DNA, the CDR3 is TGCGCCAGCAGCTACGGTGTAGGCCTCTACGAGCAGTACTTC. It codes for CASSYGVGLYEQYF.

V and J are TRBV21-1 and TRBJ2-7. TRBV21-1 is given as a pseudogene. CDR3 length equals 15 residues. DNA for the CDR3: TGTGCCAGCAGCAAAACAAGAGACGCTACCTACGAGCAGTACTTC. It encodes CASSKTRDATYEQYF.

The V and J genes are TRBV15 and TRBJ1-2, with a tentative D call TRBD1 (5 bases). V shed 0 bases and J shed 14 bases, with 10 bases lying between them. CDR1 and CDR2 (germline): LNHNV, YYDKDF (reference sequence). The CDR3 is 11 residues long. This chain's CDR3 is CATSRENRKTF. CDR3 DNA: TGTGCCACCAGCAGAGAGAACAGGAAAACCTTC.

The V gene is TRBV7-8, the J gene TRBJ1-2, with 8 bases lining up with TRBD1. Germline values: CDR1 SGHVS, CDR2 FQNEAQ. The CDR3 length is 14 residues. With 5 bases clipped from V and 5 bases from J, the junction kept 7 bases outside the gene matches. The DNA of the CDR3 is TGTGCCAGCAGCCCTACCGGACAGGGATATGGCTACACCTTC. It translates to CASSPTGQGYGYTF.

The chain carries TRBV29-1 and TRBJ2-7; D perhaps matches TRBD1 (5 bases). The V end was cut by 2 bases, the J end by 4 bases, with 12 bases between. The CDR3 runs to 13 residues. Germline lookup yields CDR1 SQVTM and CDR2 ANQGSEA. Written as DNA, the CDR3 is TGCAGCGTTGAATGGCAGGGCATTTACGAGCAGTACTTC. Its translation is CSVEWQGIYEQYF.

The chain links TRBV6-5 to TRBJ2-7; perhaps TRBD1 as D (9 bases). The V end lost 4 bases, the J end lost 5 bases, and 18 bases lay between the germline ends. CDR3 length: 15 residues. Germline V gives CDR1 MNHEY, CDR2 SVGAGI. Here the CDR3 reads CASSSPGQGLDEQYF. The CDR3 DNA reads as TGTGCCAGCAGTTCCCCGGGACAGGGACTAGACGAGCAGTACTTC.

The rearrangement uses TRBV2 and TRBJ2-3, with 10 bases aligning to TRBD2. Germline trimming cut 7 bases from V and 4 bases from J; bases unmatched to any gene: 11. The CDR3 is made up of 16 amino acids. Germline CDR1 SNHLY, CDR2 FYNNEI. CDR3 DNA sequence: TGTGCCAGCAACCCCAAGGGTAGCGGGAGGCCAGATACGCAGTATTTT. It codes for CASNPKGSGRPDTQYF. Looking up the rest from reference TRBV2 and TRBJ2-3 gives the full variable domain: EPEVTQTPSHQVTQMGQEVILRCVPISNHLYFYWYRQILGQKVEFLVSFYNNEISEKSEIFDDQFSVERPDGSNFTLKIRSTKLEDSAMYFCASNPKGSGRPDTQYFGPGTRLTVL.

The V gene is TRBV9, the J gene TRBJ1-1; 7 bases are shared with TRBD1. Germline V gene sequence: CDR1 SGDLS, CDR2 YYNGEE. The CDR3 consists of 13 residues. Losses at the gene ends were 2 bases for V and 7 bases for J; bases not matched to a gene: 5. CDR3 DNA sequence: TGTGCCAGCAGCGTGCTCCGGGACAGTGAAGCTTTCTTT. Its protein product is CASSVLRDSEAFF.

V is TRBV11-2 and J is TRBJ2-5; no reliable D call. The ends were cut back, 4 bases at V and 2 bases at J, with 8 bases in the middle. The germline V gene encodes CDR1 SGHAT and CDR2 FQNNGV. This CDR3 has 13 residues. CDR3 in amino acids: CASSSLSQETQYF. DNA for the CDR3: TGTGCCAGCAGCTCCCTTTCGCAAGAGACCCAGTACTTC.

The chain employs TRBV27 and TRBJ1-2; maybe TRBD1 (5 bases). Germline loops: CDR1 MNHEY, CDR2 SMNVEV (reference sequence). Trimming took 5 bases from V and 3 from J, leaving 22 bases between them. This CDR3 spans 17 amino acids. The CDR3 region has the DNA TGTGCCAGCAGTAAGGGGATTGGGGGATCGAAGGACTATGGCTACACCTTC. It specifies CASSKGIGGSKDYGYTF.

V is TRBV6-5 and J is TRBJ2-6; the D gene is possibly TRBD1 (6 bases). The ends were cut back, 0 bases at V and 12 bases at J, with 18 bases in the middle. This CDR3 spans 16 amino acids. Germline V CDR1 and CDR2: MNHEY, SVGAGI. The CDR3 DNA is TGTGCCAGCAGTTACTCGTCCCGTACAGGGCTTATCGTCCTGACTTTC. Amino acid sequence: CASSYSSRTGLIVLTF.

In this sample, this clone turned up once. The V gene is TRBV19, the J gene TRBJ2-7, with 9 nucleotides matching TRBD2. J was trimmed by 7 bases and V by 7 bases; bases with no gene match: 14. This CDR3 region has 15 residues. CDR1 and CDR2 from the germline V gene are LNHDA and SQIVND (reference sequence). CDR3 loop: CASNDGLAGSPEQYF. As DNA, the CDR3 is TGTGCCAGTAACGATGGGCTAGCGGGAAGCCCTGAGCAGTACTTC. Filled out from reference TRBV19 and TRBJ2-7, the complete variable domain reads DGGITQSPKYLFRKEGQNVTLSCEQNLNHDAMYWYRQDPGQGLRLIYYSQIVNDFQKGDIAEGYSVSREKKESFPLTVTSAQKNPTAFYLCASNDGLAGSPEQYFGPGTRLTVT.

V gene TRBV14 combines with J gene TRBJ2-7; D unclear. Deletions cut 1 base from V and 5 bases from J, with 9 bases between. The CDR3 consists of 13 residues. Germline loops: CDR1 SGHDN, CDR2 FVKESK. CDR3 sequence reads: CASSQAPRNEQYF. CDR3 sequence (DNA): TGTGCCAGCAGCCAAGCGCCTAGAAACGAGCAGTACTTC. The full variable domain, its missing parts supplied by reference TRBV14 and TRBJ2-7, is EAGVTQFPSHSVIEKGQTVTLRCDPISGHDNLYWYRRVMGKEIKFLLHFVKESKQDESGMPNNRFLAERTGGTYSTLKVQPAELEDSGVYFCASSQAPRNEQYFGPGTRLTVT.